These 31 T cell receptor beta chains were all obtained from the same sample, sequenced in a study of early T cells in non-severe SARS-CoV-2 infection. TCRdb independently ran MiXCR on the 5' RACE reads; one entry per CDR3 protein. The sample contains 20,000 or so distinct CDR3 sequences, less than 5% of which appear only once. The sequenced material came from whole blood. The receptors derive from an adult who was a healthcare worker with PCR-confirmed SARS-CoV-2 infection or an uninfected control (not recorded which).

This clonotype was seen only a few times. The chain has TRBV20-1 and TRBJ2-4; the D is unclear. Germline V gene data show CDR1 as DFQATT and CDR2 as SNEGSKA (reference sequence). Trimming left V 6 bases short and J 9 bases short, with 12 bases between. The CDR3 loop spans 11 amino acids. CDR3 sequence reads: CSAPLGGIQYF. The CDR3 region has the DNA TGCAGTGCACCCCTGGGCGGCATTCAGTACTTC.

This clonotype was seen many times. The V call is TRBV4-3, the J call TRBJ2-3, with TRBD2 identical over 8 bases. The CDR3 spans 17 residues. The germline V gene encodes CDR1 LGHNA and CDR2 YSLEER. Trimming at V came to 0 bases and at J to 0 bases, leaving 5 bases not matched to a gene. CDR3 nucleotides: TGCGCCAGCAGCCAAGATCTTGCGGGGGGTAGCACAGATACGCAGTATTTT. Amino acids: CASSQDLAGGSTDTQYF.

This clonotype was recorded many times. The chain is built from TRBV20-1 and TRBJ2-7, with 10 bases that match TRBD2. CDR1 DFQATT and CDR2 SNEGSKA come from the germline V gene (reference sequence). The CDR3 spans 14 residues. V shed 0 bases, J shed 6 bases, and the junction held 5 bases outside the gene matches. The CDR3 nucleotides read TGCAGTGCTAGAGAACCTAGCGGGGGCCGCGAGCAGTACTTC. It specifies CSAREPSGGREQYF.

The table lists this clonotype with a few counts. The V gene is TRBV12-3 or TRBV12-4, the J gene TRBJ2-7; a possible D gene is TRBD2 (6 bases). The CDR3 sequence is 13 residues long. V dropped 5 bases and J dropped 7 bases, with 15 bases sitting between them. In DNA, the CDR3 is TGTGCCAGCAGTCCACGACCCGCGGGGGAGCAGTACTTC. It yields the protein CASSPRPAGEQYF.

This clonotype was seen many times. The chain couples TRBV19 to TRBJ1-5, with D hard to call. Trimming cost V 1 base and J 7 bases, with 8 bases left between them. The CDR3 is made up of 13 amino acids. Germline V gives CDR1 LNHDA, CDR2 SQIVND (reference sequence). DNA of the CDR3: TGTGCCAGTAGTATAGGAGGTCAGCAGCCCCAGCATTTT. Translating it yields CASSIGGQQPQHF.

This clonotype was counted ten times or more. The V and J genes are TRBV7-9 and TRBJ2-5; D is undetermined. Germline V CDR1 and CDR2: SEHNR, FQNEAQ (reference sequence). The CDR3 runs 13 residues. Trimming left V 0 bases short and J 7 bases short, with 9 bases between. As DNA, the CDR3 is TGTGCCAGCAGCTTAGCAGTAGAAGGGACCCAGTACTTC. Translated, it gives CASSLAVEGTQYF.

This clonotype qualifies as medium-sized. V gene TRBV5-1 combines with J gene TRBJ1-2; 9 nucleotides line up with TRBD1. J lost 2 bases, V lost 2 bases, and 10 bases had no gene match. This CDR3 comprises 17 residues. Germline CDR1 reads SGHRS; CDR2 reads YFSETQ. The CDR3 loop is CASSLDRGWSPNYGYTF. DNA of the CDR3: TGCGCCAGCAGCTTAGACAGGGGGTGGTCTCCAAACTATGGCTACACCTTC. The full variable domain, its missing parts supplied by reference TRBV5-1 and TRBJ1-2, is KAGVTQTPRYLIKTRGQQVTLSCSPISGHRSVSWYQQTPGQGLQFLFEYFSETQRNKGNFPGRFSGRQFSNSRSEMNVSTLELGDSALYLCASSLDRGWSPNYGYTFGSGTRLTVV.

This clonotype has just a few counts. CDR3 sequence: CASSFRGARETQYF. CDR3 nucleotide sequence: TGTGCCAGCAGCTTTCGGGGGGCGCGAGAGACCCAGTACTTC. V gene TRBV13 combines with J gene TRBJ2-5, with D perhaps TRBD2 (7 bases). With 3 bases removed from V and 4 bases from J, the gap between germline ends came to 12 bases. CDR3 size: 14 residues. From germline, CDR1 is PRHDT and CDR2 FYEKMQ (reference sequence). The variable domain in full, completed from reference TRBV13 and TRBJ2-5, reads AAGVIQSPRHLIKEKRETATLKCYPIPRHDTVYWYQQGPGQDPQFLISFYEKMQSDKGSIPDRFSAQQFSDYHSELNMSSLELGDSALYFCASSFRGARETQYFGPGTRLLVL.

This clonotype was counted between two and nine times. The chain joins TRBV6-6 to TRBJ1-5, with D possibly being TRBD1 (5 bases). Germline V gene lookup returns CDR1 MNHNY and CDR2 SVGAGI (reference sequence). CDR3 length: 18 residues. Trimming stripped 0 bases from V and 4 bases from J, with 19 bases between. The CDR3 is CASSYSIGQGPGNQPQHF. CDR3 bases: TGTGCCAGCAGTTACTCGATAGGTCAGGGCCCGGGTAATCAGCCCCAGCATTTT.

This clonotype appeared many times. The V call is TRBV29-1, the J call TRBJ2-5, with D hard to call. CDR3 length: 11 residues. Trimming stripped 6 bases from V and 4 bases from J, with 9 bases between. Germline V lookup: CDR1 SQVTM, CDR2 ANQGSEA. CDR3: CSVGERETQYF. DNA of the CDR3: TGCAGCGTCGGTGAACGAGAGACCCAGTACTTC.

Ten or more counts support this clonotype. The rearrangement links TRBV28 to TRBJ2-3, with D possibly being TRBD1 (5 bases). This CDR3 contains 15 residues. Germline assignment: CDR1 MDHEN and CDR2 SYDVKM. Trimming pared 2 bases from V and 1 base from J, leaving 10 bases between. The CDR3 DNA reads TGTGCCAGCAGTTTAGTGCAGGGCGGCACAGATACGCAGTATTTT. This sequence encodes CASSLVQGGTDTQYF.

Here the CDR3 DNA reads TGTGCCATCGGTGGTTGGACTAGCGTACACAATGAGCAGTTCTTC. Its translation is CAIGGWTSVHNEQFF. This sequence joins TRBV10-3 and TRBJ2-1; TRBD2 matches 9 bases. The CDR3 has 15 residues. V shed 8 bases and J 5 bases; nucleotides not matched to a gene: 10. Looked up from germline, CDR1 is ENHRY and CDR2 is SYGVKD.

The sample holds a few counts of this clonotype. One junction end disagrees with the germline gene, perhaps due to a read error. The rearrangement uses TRBV20-1 and TRBJ1-1; 8 bases fit TRBD1. The germline gives CDR1 DFQATT, CDR2 SNEGSKA (reference sequence). CDR3 size: 11 residues. CDR3 residues: CSAKRTGTFLF. Written as DNA, the CDR3 is TGCAGTGCTAAACGGACAGGGACCTTCCTGTTT.

The V gene is TRBV30, the J gene TRBJ2-7; 7 nucleotides line up with TRBD1. Germline V gene sequence: CDR1 GTSNPN, CDR2 SVGIG (reference sequence). The CDR3 totals 14 residues. The J segment lost 4 bases and the V segment lost 1 base, leaving 7 bases of the junction unmatched. The CDR3 loop is CAWSDQTGLYEQYF. The DNA for the CDR3 is TGTGCCTGGAGTGACCAGACAGGGTTATACGAGCAGTACTTC.

This clonotype is labeled as medium-sized (0.01 to 0.1%). V gene TRBV6-1 combines with J gene TRBJ1-5, with a tentative D call TRBD1 (5 bases). The CDR3 is 11 amino acids. Germline-derived CDR1 and CDR2 are MNHNS and SASEGT. V was pared by 6 bases and J by 6 bases, with 6 bases between. CDR3 coding DNA: TGTGCCAGCAGCCAGGGTCAGCCCCAGCATTTT. Protein sequence: CASSQGQPQHF.

V usage is TRBV6-6 and J usage is TRBJ2-3; 7 nucleotides line up with TRBD1. The CDR3 is 15 amino acids. CDR1 and CDR2 from the germline V gene are MNHNY and SVGAGI (reference sequence). Trimming took 7 bases from V and 1 from J; bases not matched to a gene: 8. Here the CDR3 DNA reads TGTGCCAGCACCACGACAGGGTTTGGCACAGATACGCAGTATTTT. Protein product: CASTTTGFGTDTQYF.

The chain employs TRBV7-2 and TRBJ1-2; D might be TRBD1 (6 bases). Germline V gene sequence: CDR1 SGHTA, CDR2 FQGNSA. The CDR3 length is 16 residues. V was shortened by 5 bases and J by 0 bases, with 16 bases between the two germline ends. CDR3: CASSMRTVQPNYGYTF. Written as DNA, the CDR3 is TGTGCCAGCAGCATGCGGACAGTTCAACCTAACTATGGCTACACCTTC.

In this sample, this clonotype turned up many times. The chain joins TRBV27 to TRBJ2-2; 10 bases match TRBD2. The germline gives CDR1 MNHEY, CDR2 SMNVEV (reference sequence). Losses at the gene ends were 3 bases for V and 6 bases for J; bases not matched to a gene: 4. CDR3 size: 15 residues. CDR3 protein: CASSFSLAGAGELFF. The CDR3 DNA is TGTGCCAGCAGTTTTAGCCTAGCGGGGGCCGGGGAGCTGTTTTTT.

This clonotype has a handful of counts. The rearrangement uses TRBV12-3 or TRBV12-4 and TRBJ2-3; tentative D call: TRBD2 (6 bases). Trimming pared 0 bases from V and 2 bases from J, leaving 12 bases between. CDR3 length equals 16 residues. The CDR3 nucleotides read TGTGCCAGCAGTTTAGCTACGGGACTTTCCACAGATACGCAGTATTTT. Amino acid sequence: CASSLATGLSTDTQYF.

This clonotype was recorded many times. This sequence joins TRBV10-3 and TRBJ2-6, with a possible D match to TRBD2 (5 bases). The V gene's germline CDR1 is ENHRY and CDR2 SYGVKD. The CDR3 contains 14 residues. Deletions cut 7 bases from V and 0 bases from J, with 7 bases between. The CDR3 spells CAINEGSGANVLTF. The CDR3 DNA sequence: TGTGCCATCAACGAGGGCTCTGGGGCCAACGTCCTGACTTTC.

In this sample, this clonotype turned up many times. The chain has TRBV11-2 and TRBJ2-3; no reliable D call. CDR1 is SGHAT, CDR2 FQNNGV, per germline. This CDR3 is 18 amino acids long. V gave up 1 base and J gave up 3 bases, with 20 bases separating them. The CDR3 bases are TGTGCCAGCAGCTTAGGTCTCGGGCCACTGGGTCGGACAGATACGCAGTATTTT. Translated, it gives CASSLGLGPLGRTDTQYF.

This clonotype was seen repeatedly, ten times or more. The chain combines TRBV20-1 with TRBJ2-7, with TRBD1 identical over 10 bases. V shed 4 bases and J 6 bases; nucleotides not matched to a gene: 9. CDR1 DFQATT and CDR2 SNEGSKA come from the germline V gene (reference sequence). The CDR3 extends over 14 amino acids. In DNA, the CDR3 is TGCAGTGCTATACGTCCCGGGACAGGGGCCGAGCAGTACTTC. Its protein is CSAIRPGTGAEQYF.

Within the sample, this clonotype is medium-sized. This chain connects TRBV27 to TRBJ2-2, with 8 bases identical to TRBD1. With 6 bases clipped from V and 4 bases from J, the junction kept 4 bases outside the gene matches. The CDR3 extends over 14 amino acids. CDR1 MNHEY and CDR2 SMNVEV come from the germline V gene (reference sequence). This chain's CDR3 is CASRLDRATGELFF. Written as DNA, the CDR3 is TGTGCCAGCAGACTGGACAGGGCCACCGGGGAGCTGTTTTTT.

By sample share, this clonotype is medium-sized. This chain links TRBV6-6 with TRBJ2-6, with D unresolved. V lost 6 bases, J lost 6 bases, and 9 bases lay in between. This CDR3 is built from 13 residues. CDR1 is MNHNY and CDR2 is SVGAGI in the germline V gene (reference sequence). The CDR3 is CASRGGAANVLTF. In nucleotides, the CDR3 is TGTGCCAGCAGGGGCGGCGCGGCCAACGTCCTGACTTTC.

Ten or more counts support this clonotype. The rearrangement links TRBV5-4 to TRBJ2-1, with 7 bases aligning to TRBD2. The trim removed 4 bases at V and 5 bases at J, leaving 6 bases unmatched. CDR1 SGHNT and CDR2 YYREEE come from the germline V gene (reference sequence). The CDR3 is 14 amino acids. CDR3 loop: CASSTGGGNNEQFF. In nucleotides, the CDR3 is TGTGCCAGCAGCACGGGAGGCGGAAACAATGAGCAGTTCTTC.

The chain links TRBV20-1 to TRBJ2-2; 8 bases are shared with TRBD2. Trimming at V came to 2 bases and at J to 1 base, leaving 0 bases not matched to a gene. Germline V gene data show CDR1 as DFQATT and CDR2 as SNEGSKA (reference sequence). The CDR3 has 14 amino acids. The CDR3 nucleotides are TGCAGTGCTAGACTAGCGGGGAACACCGGGGAGCTGTTTTTT. As protein: CSARLAGNTGELFF.

This clonotype came up many times. CDR3 nucleotide sequence: TGTGCCACCAGCCCCGGATTTGGTGGCTACACCTTC. Translation gives CATSPGFGGYTF. The V and J genes are TRBV15 and TRBJ1-2; D is unclear. From germline, CDR1 is LNHNV and CDR2 YYDKDF (reference sequence). This CDR3 is 12 amino acids long. The V and J ends lost 5 bases and 7 bases respectively, with 11 bases between them.

This clonotype occurred many times. This sequence joins TRBV9 and TRBJ2-7; D gene unclear. The CDR3 extends over 14 amino acids. Between the trimmed V and J ends, which lost 0 bases and 7 bases, there was a span of 14 bases. Germline V lookup: CDR1 SGDLS, CDR2 YYNGEE. This CDR3 reads CASSVAARALEQYF. The CDR3 DNA is TGTGCCAGCAGCGTAGCCGCACGGGCCTTGGAGCAGTACTTC.

In this sample, this clonotype turned up a few times. This chain uses TRBV27 with TRBJ2-7; 7 positions match TRBD2. With V trimmed by 1 base and J by 6 bases, 6 bases remained unmatched. The CDR3 has 14 amino acids. CDR1 is MNHEY and CDR2 is SMNVEV in the germline V gene (reference sequence). This CDR3 reads CASSLLGGEGEQYF. The CDR3, as DNA: TGTGCCAGCAGTTTATTGGGGGGGGAAGGCGAGCAGTACTTC.

This clonotype was found a few times. The chain joins TRBV7-6 to TRBJ2-3; 14 bases align to TRBD2. CDR1 and CDR2 (germline): SGHVS, FNYEAQ. The J segment lost 10 bases and the V segment lost 4 bases, leaving 10 bases of the junction unmatched. The CDR3 is 16 amino acids. This chain's CDR3 is CASSSVTSGGAEAQYF. CDR3 coding DNA: TGTGCCAGCAGCTCGGTGACTAGCGGGGGGGCGGAAGCGCAGTATTTT. The variable domain in full, completed from reference TRBV7-6 and TRBJ2-3, reads GAGVSQSPRYKVTKRGQDVALRCDPISGHVSLYWYRQALGQGPEFLTYFNYEAQQDKSGLPNDRFSAERPEGSISTLTIQRTEQRDSAMYRCASSSVTSGGAEAQYFGPGTRLTVL.

This clonotype was picked up a small number of times. The V gene is TRBV6-2 or TRBV6-3, the J gene TRBJ2-1; D might be TRBD1 or TRBD2, each matching 5 bases. CDR1 is MNHEY and CDR2 is SVGEGT in the germline V gene. V was trimmed by 4 bases and J by 0 bases, leaving 10 bases between them. The CDR3 consists of 15 residues. In nucleotides, the CDR3 is TGTGCCAGCAGTTTTCGGGACGGCTCCTACAATGAGCAGTTCTTC. The encoded protein is CASSFRDGSYNEQFF.